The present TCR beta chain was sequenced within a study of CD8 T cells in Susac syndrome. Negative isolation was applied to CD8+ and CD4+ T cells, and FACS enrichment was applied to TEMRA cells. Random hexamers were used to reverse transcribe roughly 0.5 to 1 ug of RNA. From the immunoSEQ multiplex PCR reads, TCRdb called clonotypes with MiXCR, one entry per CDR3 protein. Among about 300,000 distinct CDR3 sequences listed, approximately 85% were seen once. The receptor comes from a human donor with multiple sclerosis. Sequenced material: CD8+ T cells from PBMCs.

The CDR3 DNA follows: TGTGCCAGCAGTTACTCGCCCCTACATAGCAATCAGCCCCAGCATTTT. It codes for CASSYSPLHSNQPQHF. The chain couples TRBV6-2 or TRBV6-3 to TRBJ1-5; no clear D gene. Germline V gene data show CDR1 as MNHEY and CDR2 as SVGEGT. This CDR3 is built from 16 residues. V was clipped by 0 bases and J by 0 bases, with 9 bases between them.